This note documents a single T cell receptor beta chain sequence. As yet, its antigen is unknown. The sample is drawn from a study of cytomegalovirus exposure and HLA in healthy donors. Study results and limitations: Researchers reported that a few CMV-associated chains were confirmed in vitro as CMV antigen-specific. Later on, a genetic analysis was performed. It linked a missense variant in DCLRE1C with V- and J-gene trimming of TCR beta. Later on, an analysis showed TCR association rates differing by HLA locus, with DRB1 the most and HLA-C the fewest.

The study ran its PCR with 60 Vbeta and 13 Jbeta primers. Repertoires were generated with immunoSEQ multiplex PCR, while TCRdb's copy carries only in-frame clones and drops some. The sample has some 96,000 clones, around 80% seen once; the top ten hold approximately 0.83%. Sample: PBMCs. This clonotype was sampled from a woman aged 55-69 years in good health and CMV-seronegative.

The CDR3 reads CASRIRQGRETQYF. For the CDR3, the DNA is TGTGCCAGCAGAATACGACAGGGACGGGAGACCCAGTACTTC. The chain is built from TRBV6-5 and TRBJ2-5; 7 bases match TRBD1. Trimming cost V 6 bases and J 5 bases; bases outside gene matches: 9. Germline CDR1 is MNHEY and CDR2 is SVGAGI. The CDR3 loop spans 14 amino acids.